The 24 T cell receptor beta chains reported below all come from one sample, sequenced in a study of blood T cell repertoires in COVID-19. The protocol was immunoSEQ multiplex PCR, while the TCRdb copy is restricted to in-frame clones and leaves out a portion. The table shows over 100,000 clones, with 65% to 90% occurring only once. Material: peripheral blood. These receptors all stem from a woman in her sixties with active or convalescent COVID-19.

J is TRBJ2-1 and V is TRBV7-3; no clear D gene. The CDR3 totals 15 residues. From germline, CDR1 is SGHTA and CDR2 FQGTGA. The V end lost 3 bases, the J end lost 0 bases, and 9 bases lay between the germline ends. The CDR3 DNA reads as TGTGCCAGCAGCTTGGCTCGAAGCTCCTACAATGAGCAGTTCTTC. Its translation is CASSLARSSYNEQFF. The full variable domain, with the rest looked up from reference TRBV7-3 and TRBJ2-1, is GAGVSQTPSNKVTEKGKYVELRCDPISGHTALYWYRQSLGQGPEFLIYFQGTGAADDSGLPNDRFFAVRPEGSVSTLKIQRTERGDSAVYLCASSLARSSYNEQFFGPGTRLTVL.

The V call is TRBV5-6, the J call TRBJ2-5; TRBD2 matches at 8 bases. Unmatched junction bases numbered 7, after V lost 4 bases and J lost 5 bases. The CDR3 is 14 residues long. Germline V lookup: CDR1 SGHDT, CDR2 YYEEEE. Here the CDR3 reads CASSPGTRLETQYF. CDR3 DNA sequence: TGTGCCAGCAGCCCCGGGACTAGATTGGAGACCCAGTACTTC.

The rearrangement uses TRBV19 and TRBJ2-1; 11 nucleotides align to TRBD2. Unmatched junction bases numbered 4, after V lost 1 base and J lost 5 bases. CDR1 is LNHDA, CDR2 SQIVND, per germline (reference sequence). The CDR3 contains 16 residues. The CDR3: CASSIAGTSGHNEQFF. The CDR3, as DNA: TGTGCCAGTAGTATAGCAGGGACTAGCGGTCACAATGAGCAGTTCTTC.

In DNA, the CDR3 is TGCGCCAGCAGCCAAGAAGACAGCCGCCTCAATAATTCACCCCTCCACTTT. This gives the protein CASSQEDSRLNNSPLHF. This sequence joins TRBV4-1 and TRBJ1-6, with D possibly being TRBD1 (5 bases). Germline V gene lookup returns CDR1 MGHRA and CDR2 YSYEKL. V lost 0 bases and J 5 bases, leaving 14 bases between the germline ends. The CDR3 loop spans 17 amino acids.

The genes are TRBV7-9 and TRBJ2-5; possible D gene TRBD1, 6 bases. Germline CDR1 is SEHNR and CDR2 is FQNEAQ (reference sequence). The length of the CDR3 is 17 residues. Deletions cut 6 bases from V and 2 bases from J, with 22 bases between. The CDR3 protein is CASSSQQSRQAQETQYF. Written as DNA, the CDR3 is TGTGCCAGCAGTTCCCAACAATCAAGACAGGCGCAAGAGACCCAGTACTTC.

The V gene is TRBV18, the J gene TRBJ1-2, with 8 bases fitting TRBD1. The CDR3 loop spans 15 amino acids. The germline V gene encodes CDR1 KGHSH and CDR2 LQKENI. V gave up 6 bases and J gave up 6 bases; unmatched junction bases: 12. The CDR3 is CASSLSGQGMNGYTF. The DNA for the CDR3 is TGTGCCAGCTCTCTAAGCGGACAGGGAATGAATGGCTACACCTTC.

The chain's CDR3 is CSQGQGYNEQFF. The CDR3 DNA sequence: TGCAGCCAAGGACAGGGTTACAATGAGCAGTTCTTC. This chain uses TRBV29-1 with TRBJ2-1, with 8 nucleotides matching TRBD1. The CDR3 sequence is 12 residues long. The V segment lost 8 bases and the J segment 4 bases; nucleotides outside the gene matches: 4. Germline-derived CDR1 and CDR2 are SQVTM and ANQGSEA.

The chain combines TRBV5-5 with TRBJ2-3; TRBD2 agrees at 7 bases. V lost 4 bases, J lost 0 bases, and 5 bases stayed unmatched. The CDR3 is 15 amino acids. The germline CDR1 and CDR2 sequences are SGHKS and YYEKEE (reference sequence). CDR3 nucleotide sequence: TGTGCCAGCAGCCGAAGCGGGGCTAGCACAGATACGCAGTATTTT. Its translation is CASSRSGASTDTQYF.

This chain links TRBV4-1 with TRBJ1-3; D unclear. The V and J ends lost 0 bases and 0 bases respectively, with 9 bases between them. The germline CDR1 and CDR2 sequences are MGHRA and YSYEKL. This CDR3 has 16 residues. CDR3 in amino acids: CASSQEWASSGNTIYF. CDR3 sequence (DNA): TGCGCCAGCAGCCAAGAATGGGCCAGCTCTGGAAACACCATATATTTT.

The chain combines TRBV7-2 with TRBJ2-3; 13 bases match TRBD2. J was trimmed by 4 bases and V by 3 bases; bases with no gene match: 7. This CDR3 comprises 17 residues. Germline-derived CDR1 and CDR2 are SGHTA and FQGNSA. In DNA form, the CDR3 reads TGTGCCAGCAGCTTTCAACTAGCGGGAGGGGTAGCAGATACGCAGTATTTT. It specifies CASSFQLAGGVADTQYF.

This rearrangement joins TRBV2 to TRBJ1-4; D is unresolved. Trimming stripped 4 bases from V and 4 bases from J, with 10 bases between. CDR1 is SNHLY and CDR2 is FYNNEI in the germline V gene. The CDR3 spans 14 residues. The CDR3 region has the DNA TGTGCCAGCAGTGGAGTCAACGTTAATGAAAAACTGTTTTTT. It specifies CASSGVNVNEKLFF.

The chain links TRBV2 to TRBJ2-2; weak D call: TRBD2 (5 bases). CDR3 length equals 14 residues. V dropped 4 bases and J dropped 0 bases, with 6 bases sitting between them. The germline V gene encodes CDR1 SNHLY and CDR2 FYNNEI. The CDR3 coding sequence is TGTGCCAGCAGTGTCGGGACGAACACCGGGGAGCTGTTTTTT. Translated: CASSVGTNTGELFF. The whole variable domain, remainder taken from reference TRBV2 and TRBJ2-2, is EPEVTQTPSHQVTQMGQEVILRCVPISNHLYFYWYRQILGQKVEFLVSFYNNEISEKSEIFDDQFSVERPDGSNFTLKIRSTKLEDSAMYFCASSVGTNTGELFFGEGSRLTVL.

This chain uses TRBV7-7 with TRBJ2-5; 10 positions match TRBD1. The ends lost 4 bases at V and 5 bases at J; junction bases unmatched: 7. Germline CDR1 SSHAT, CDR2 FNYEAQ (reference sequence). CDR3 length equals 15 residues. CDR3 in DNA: TGTGCCAGCAGCTACGGACAGGGGGGGGCGGAGACCCAGTACTTC. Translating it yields CASSYGQGGAETQYF.

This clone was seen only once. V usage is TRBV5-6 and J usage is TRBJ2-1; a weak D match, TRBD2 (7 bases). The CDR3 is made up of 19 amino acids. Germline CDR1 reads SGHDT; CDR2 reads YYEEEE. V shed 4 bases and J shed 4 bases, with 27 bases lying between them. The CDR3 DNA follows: TGTGCCAGCAGCAACCCCTCTAGTTGGGGGGGCATCCTTTACAATGAGCAGTTCTTC. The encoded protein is CASSNPSSWGGILYNEQFF.

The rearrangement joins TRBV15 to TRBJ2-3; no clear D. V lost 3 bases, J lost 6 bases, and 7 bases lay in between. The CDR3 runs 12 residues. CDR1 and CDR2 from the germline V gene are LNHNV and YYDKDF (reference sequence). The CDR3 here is CATSSLGDTQYF. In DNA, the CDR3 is TGTGCCACCAGCAGCCTAGGTGATACGCAGTATTTT.

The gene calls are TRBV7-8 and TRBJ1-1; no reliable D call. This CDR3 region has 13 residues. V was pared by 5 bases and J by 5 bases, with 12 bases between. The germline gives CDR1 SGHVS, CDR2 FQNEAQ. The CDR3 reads CASSPNRGTEAFF. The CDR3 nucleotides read TGTGCCAGCAGCCCGAACAGAGGGACTGAAGCTTTCTTT.

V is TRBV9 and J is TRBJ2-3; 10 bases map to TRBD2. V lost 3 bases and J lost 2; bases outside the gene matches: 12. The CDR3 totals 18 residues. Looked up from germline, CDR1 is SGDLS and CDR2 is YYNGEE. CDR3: CASSALGSGGALTDTQYF. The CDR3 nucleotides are TGTGCCAGCAGCGCTTTAGGAAGCGGGGGGGCTCTCACAGATACGCAGTATTTT.

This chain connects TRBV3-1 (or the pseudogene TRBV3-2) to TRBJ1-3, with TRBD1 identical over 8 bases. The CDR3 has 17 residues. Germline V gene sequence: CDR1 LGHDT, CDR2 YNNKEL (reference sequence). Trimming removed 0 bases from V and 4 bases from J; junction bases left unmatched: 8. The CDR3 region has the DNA TGTGCCAGCAGCCAAGATATGATCAGGGGGCAAGGAAACACCATATATTTT. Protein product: CASSQDMIRGQGNTIYF.

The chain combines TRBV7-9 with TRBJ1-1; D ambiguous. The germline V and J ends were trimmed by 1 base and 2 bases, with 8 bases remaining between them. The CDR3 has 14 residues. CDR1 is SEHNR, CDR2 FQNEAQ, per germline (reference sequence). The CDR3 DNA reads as TGTGCCAGCAGCTTAGAATACAGCAACACTGAAGCTTTCTTT. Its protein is CASSLEYSNTEAFF.

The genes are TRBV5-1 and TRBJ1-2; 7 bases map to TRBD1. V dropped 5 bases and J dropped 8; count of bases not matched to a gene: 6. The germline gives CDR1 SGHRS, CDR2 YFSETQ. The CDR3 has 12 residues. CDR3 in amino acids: CASRDRAGGYTF. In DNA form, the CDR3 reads TGCGCCAGCAGAGACAGGGCGGGGGGCTACACCTTC. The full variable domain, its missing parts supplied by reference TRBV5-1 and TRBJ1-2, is KAGVTQTPRYLIKTRGQQVTLSCSPISGHRSVSWYQQTPGQGLQFLFEYFSETQRNKGNFPGRFSGRQFSNSRSEMNVSTLELGDSALYLCASRDRAGGYTFGSGTRLTVV.

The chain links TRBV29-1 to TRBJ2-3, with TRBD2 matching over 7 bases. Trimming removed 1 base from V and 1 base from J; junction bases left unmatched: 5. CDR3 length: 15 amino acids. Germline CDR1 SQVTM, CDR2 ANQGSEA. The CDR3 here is CSVEVLGGGTDTQYF. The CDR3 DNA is TGCAGCGTTGAAGTTTTGGGGGGGGGCACAGATACGCAGTATTTT.

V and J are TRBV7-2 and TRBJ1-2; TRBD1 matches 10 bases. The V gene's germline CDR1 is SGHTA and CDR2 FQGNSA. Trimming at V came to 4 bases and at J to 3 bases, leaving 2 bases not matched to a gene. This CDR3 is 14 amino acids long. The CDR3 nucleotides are TGTGCCAGCAGCTCAGACAGGGGGCACTATGGCTACACCTTC. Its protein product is CASSSDRGHYGYTF.

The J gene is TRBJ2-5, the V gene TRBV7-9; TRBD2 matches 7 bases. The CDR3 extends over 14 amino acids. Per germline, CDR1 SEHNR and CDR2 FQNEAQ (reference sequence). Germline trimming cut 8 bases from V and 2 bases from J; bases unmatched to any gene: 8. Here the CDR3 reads CASSLGRGQETQYF. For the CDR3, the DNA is TGTGCCAGCTCCCTAGGGAGGGGACAAGAGACCCAGTACTTC.

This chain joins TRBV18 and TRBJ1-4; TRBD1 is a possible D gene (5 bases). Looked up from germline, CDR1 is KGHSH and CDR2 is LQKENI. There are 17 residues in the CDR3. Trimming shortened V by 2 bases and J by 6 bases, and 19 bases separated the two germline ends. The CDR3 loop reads CASSPVAGPRKDEKLFF. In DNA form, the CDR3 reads TGTGCCAGCTCACCAGTCGCGGGGCCCCGGAAAGATGAAAAACTGTTTTTT.